Below are 22 T cell receptor beta chains sequenced from a single sample in a study of T-cell memory formation after mild COVID-19. TCRdb re-derived calls from the 5' RACE reads in MiXCR, one entry per CDR3 protein. Of about 310,000 distinct CDR3 sequences in the sample, approximately 15% were seen once. Sequencing used PBMCs or a T cell subset sorted from them (not recorded which). These receptor sequences come from a man between 18 and 29 years old who had mild COVID-19 (a few samples of this study predate the infection). Cell type and time point are not known.

The CDR3 region has the DNA TGTGCCAGCAGTTTCTTCTTATCGGACAGGGGCAATCAGCCCCAGCATTTT. Its protein is CASSFFLSDRGNQPQHF. This chain connects TRBV6-2 or TRBV6-3 to TRBJ1-5; 8 bases align to TRBD1. V lost 4 bases, J lost 2 bases, and 10 bases stayed unmatched. Looked up from germline, CDR1 is MNHEY and CDR2 is SVGEGT. This CDR3 comprises 17 residues.

The CDR3 DNA reads TGTGCCAGCAGAACAGCGGGGAGATTCACAGATACGCAGTATTTT. Its translation: CASRTAGRFTDTQYF. The chain uses TRBV6-2 or TRBV6-3 and TRBJ2-3; 7 bases align to TRBD2. This CDR3 comprises 15 residues. CDR1 is MNHEY, CDR2 SVGEGT, per germline. V trimming: 6 bases; J trimming: 2 bases; junction bases outside the gene matches: 8.

The chain has TRBV14 and TRBJ2-1, with D unresolved. The V end lost 3 bases, the J end lost 8 bases, and 17 bases lay between the germline ends. Germline CDR1 SGHDN, CDR2 FVKESK. This CDR3 region has 15 residues. The CDR3 sequence is CASSQYTLTEDEQFF. The CDR3, as DNA: TGTGCCAGCAGCCAGTATACCTTAACAGAGGATGAGCAGTTCTTC. The full variable domain, completed using reference TRBV14 and TRBJ2-1, is EAGVTQFPSHSVIEKGQTVTLRCDPISGHDNLYWYRRVMGKEIKFLLHFVKESKQDESGMPNNRFLAERTGGTYSTLKVQPAELEDSGVYFCASSQYTLTEDEQFFGPGTRLTVL.

This clonotype was seen more than once but under ten times. The rearrangement uses TRBV5-1 and TRBJ1-6; D is possibly TRBD1 (5 bases). CDR3 length equals 15 residues. V lost 3 bases and J lost 4, with 11 bases in between. Looked up from germline, CDR1 is SGHRS and CDR2 is YFSETQ. CDR3 nucleotides: TGCGCCAGCAGCTCCGGCGGGGGTTATAATTCACCCCTCCACTTT. It encodes CASSSGGGYNSPLHF.

This chain joins TRBV5-6 and TRBJ1-5; D ambiguous. Deletions cut 0 bases from V and 6 bases from J, with 4 bases between. This CDR3 comprises 12 residues. Germline V gives CDR1 SGHDT, CDR2 YYEEEE. CDR3 sequence reads: CASSLGAQPQHF. CDR3 nucleotides: TGTGCCAGCAGCTTGGGGGCTCAGCCCCAGCATTTT.

The sample holds many counts of this clonotype. This rearrangement joins TRBV25-1 to TRBJ1-1; D not resolved. V gave up 3 bases and J gave up 1 base, with 3 bases separating them. Germline CDR1 reads MGHDK; CDR2 reads SYGVNS. The CDR3 length is 12 residues. The DNA for the CDR3 is TGTGCCAGCAGTGAGCCGAACACTGAAGCTTTCTTT. Its translation: CASSEPNTEAFF.

This clonotype came up many times. The chain has TRBV4-1 and TRBJ1-2; TRBD1 matches 12 bases. The length of the CDR3 is 15 residues. The trim removed 3 bases at V and 12 bases at J, leaving 11 bases unmatched. The germline CDR1 and CDR2 sequences are MGHRA and YSYEKL. The DNA for the CDR3 is TGCGCCAGCAGCCATCAGGACCGGGACAGGGGGCTCGACACCTTC. The encoded protein is CASSHQDRDRGLDTF.

The chain carries TRBV11-1 and TRBJ1-1; D unclear. Per the germline V gene, CDR1 is SGHAT and CDR2 is FQDESV (reference sequence). The CDR3 spans 14 residues. V was shortened by 7 bases and J by 0 bases, with 12 bases between the two germline ends. CDR3 protein: CASTSGRLNTEAFF. CDR3 in DNA: TGTGCCAGCACCTCGGGCCGCTTGAACACTGAAGCTTTCTTT.

In this sample, this clonotype turned up many times. The chain couples TRBV4-1 to TRBJ2-3; D is ambiguous. Trimming stripped 0 bases from V and 0 bases from J, with 10 bases between. This CDR3 is built from 16 residues. The germline V gene has CDR1 MGHRA and CDR2 YSYEKL. The chain's CDR3 is CASSQEMAPSTDTQYF. The CDR3 DNA sequence: TGCGCCAGCAGCCAAGAGATGGCCCCAAGCACAGATACGCAGTATTTT.

Only one count was recorded for this clonotype. A read error may produce the germline difference seen at one junction end. This chain links TRBV6-5 with TRBJ2-5; weak D call: TRBD1 (6 bases). The CDR3 spans 14 residues. Germline values: CDR1 MNHEY, CDR2 SVGAGI. CDR3 nucleotides: TGTGCCAGCAGTTACGTCCCGGGACAAGGGACCCAGTACTTC. This encodes CASSYVPGQGTQYF.

This clonotype was detected only a few times. The rearrangement links TRBV5-4 to TRBJ2-1; D is perhaps TRBD2 (5 bases). The ends were cut back, 3 bases at V and 4 bases at J, with 11 bases in the middle. The CDR3 contains 14 residues. CDR1 is SGHNT, CDR2 YYREEE, per germline (reference sequence). The CDR3 sequence: CASSSGELYNEQFF. CDR3 nucleotides: TGTGCCAGCAGCTCCGGGGAATTATACAATGAGCAGTTCTTC.

This clonotype was found many times. The chain combines TRBV6-1 with TRBJ1-6; TRBD1 matches at 7 bases. From germline, CDR1 is MNHNS and CDR2 SASEGT. The CDR3 sequence is 15 residues long. The J segment lost 5 bases and the V segment lost 2 bases, leaving 3 bases of the junction unmatched. CDR3 DNA sequence: TGTGCCAGCAGTGAAAGACAGGGTCATAATTCACCCCTCCACTTT. This encodes CASSERQGHNSPLHF.

The J gene is TRBJ1-1, the V gene TRBV6-1; the match to TRBD1 covers 7 bases. J lost 5 bases, V lost 5 bases, and 8 bases had no gene match. Germline V gene data show CDR1 as MNHNS and CDR2 as SASEGT. The CDR3 is 14 amino acids. The CDR3 sequence is CASSSGGSLTEAFF. The CDR3 region has the DNA TGTGCCAGCAGTTCAGGGGGTTCTTTGACTGAAGCTTTCTTT.

The sample holds a few counts of this clonotype. V usage is TRBV6-1 and J usage is TRBJ2-5; D may be TRBD1 (6 bases). V was shortened by 2 bases and J by 4 bases, with 14 bases between the two germline ends. Germline V lookup: CDR1 MNHNS, CDR2 SASEGT. There are 15 residues in the CDR3. CDR3 sequence: CASSEMRVGGETQYF. CDR3 DNA: TGTGCCAGCAGTGAAATGAGGGTAGGGGGAGAGACCCAGTACTTC.

This clonotype was recorded many times. The chain combines TRBV11-2 with TRBJ2-4, with a tentative D call TRBD1 (6 bases). Germline V gene lookup returns CDR1 SGHAT and CDR2 FQNNGV. This CDR3 comprises 13 residues. V was trimmed by 5 bases and J by 6 bases, leaving 11 bases between them. In DNA form, the CDR3 reads TGTGCCAGCAGCAGGGCAGGGGTAAACATTCAGTACTTC. This sequence encodes CASSRAGVNIQYF.

The chain has TRBV9 and TRBJ2-5; 9 bases line up with TRBD2. Trimming at V came to 3 bases and at J to 5 bases, leaving 5 bases not matched to a gene. The CDR3 contains 14 residues. Per germline, CDR1 SGDLS and CDR2 YYNGEE. This CDR3 is CASSAGLAGETQYF. The CDR3 bases are TGTGCCAGCAGCGCGGGGCTAGCGGGGGAGACCCAGTACTTC.

V gene TRBV6-5 combines with J gene TRBJ2-2; D is unresolved. The CDR3 contains 12 residues. Germline V lookup: CDR1 MNHEY, CDR2 SVGAGI. Trimming took 6 bases from V and 6 from J, leaving 8 bases between them. The CDR3 here is CASRHTAGELFF. For the CDR3, the DNA is TGTGCCAGCAGGCACACCGCCGGGGAGCTGTTTTTT.

This clonotype was counted between two and nine times. J is TRBJ1-2 and V is TRBV7-2; a weak D match, TRBD1 (5 bases). Germline CDR1 is SGHTA and CDR2 is FQGNSA. This CDR3 is built from 15 residues. Trimming pared 7 bases from V and 0 bases from J, leaving 15 bases between. The CDR3 sequence: CASNPGLGANYGYTF. The DNA for the CDR3 is TGTGCCAGCAACCCAGGGCTCGGCGCTAACTATGGCTACACCTTC. Full variable domain (missing parts from reference TRBV7-2 and TRBJ1-2): GAGVSQSPSNKVTEKGKDVELRCDPISGHTALYWYRQSLGQGLEFLIYFQGNSAPDKSGLPSDRFSAERTGGSVSTLTIQRTQQEDSAVYLCASNPGLGANYGYTFGSGTRLTVV.

Written as DNA, the CDR3 is TGTGCCAGCAGGCCACCGTTGGGAGAGACCCAGTACTTC. Translating gives CASRPPLGETQYF. The rearrangement links TRBV11-2 to TRBJ2-5; D remains ambiguous. V was clipped by 6 bases and J by 4 bases, with 12 bases between them. CDR1 is SGHAT, CDR2 FQNNGV, per germline. This CDR3 has 13 residues.

This chain joins TRBV7-6 and TRBJ2-2; no clear D gene. With 1 base removed from V and 1 base from J, the gap between germline ends came to 7 bases. CDR1 and CDR2 from the germline V gene are SGHVS and FNYEAQ. The CDR3 sequence is 15 residues long. The CDR3 loop reads CASSLGARNTGELFF. The CDR3 coding sequence is TGTGCCAGCAGCTTAGGCGCAAGGAACACCGGGGAGCTGTTTTTT.

This clonotype was seen only a few times. The chain carries TRBV7-3 and TRBJ2-3; tentatively, D is TRBD2 (7 bases). V was cut by 0 bases and J by 1 base, with 11 bases left in between. Germline lookup yields CDR1 SGHTA and CDR2 FQGTGA. This CDR3 spans 16 amino acids. The DNA of the CDR3 is TGTGCCAGCAGCTTAACGGCGGGGGCCCGCACAGATACGCAGTATTTT. Its protein is CASSLTAGARTDTQYF.

This clonotype was counted a few times. This sequence joins TRBV28 and TRBJ2-1; D perhaps matches TRBD1 (6 bases). This CDR3 has 15 amino acids. The germline V gene has CDR1 MDHEN and CDR2 SYDVKM. The V and J ends lost 6 bases and 0 bases respectively, with 12 bases between them. CDR3 sequence (DNA): TGTGCCAGCAGCCGTGACAGGCTCTCCTACAATGAGCAGTTCTTC. Protein: CASSRDRLSYNEQFF.